This T cell receptor (beta chain) was recorded in a study of spatial heterogeneity in lung cancer. Study conclusions and caveats: One measure, the expanded intratumoral alpha and beta TCR count, tracked tumor mutation counts.

CDR1 and CDR2 from the germline V gene are MGHDK and SYGVNS. The CDR3 has 13 residues. V was trimmed by 6 bases and J by 3 bases, leaving 11 bases between them. This clonotype was found many times. What it binds is unknown. One entry per CDR3 protein results from TCRdb running MiXCR on the 5' RACE reads. The sample carries some 11,000 distinct CDR3 sequences, 5% to 6% recorded once. The time point was: sample taken at primary tumor resection. J is TRBJ1-1 and V is TRBV25-1; TRBD1 might be the D (6 bases). This specimen was lung tumor tissue, taken at surgery. The source of this sequence is a male donor with early-stage non-small cell lung cancer. CDR3 sequence: CASSYAGDTEAFF. In nucleotides, the CDR3 is TGTGCCAGCAGCTACGCAGGGGACACTGAAGCTTTCTTT.